This T cell receptor (beta chain) was captured by sequencing in a study of T cell repertoires in cytomegalovirus infection. The overall study: A matching HLA type, together with CMV infection, was signaled by public TCR beta signatures.

Study-level results: Dominating the ex vivo response were TCR beta clonotypes that were CMV-specific and HLA-C-restricted.

As regards this clonotype: The antigen remains unidentified.

V gave up 8 bases and J gave up 5 bases, with 10 bases separating them. Germline CDR1 SNHLY, CDR2 FYNNEI. CDR3 length: 12 residues. TCRdb reprocessed the reads with MiXCR, giving one entry per CDR3 protein. The data contain hundreds of thousands of distinct CDR3 sequences, about a sixth of them singletons. The sequence came from a human donor in good health (CMV status not recorded). Some clones in this sample may be carry-over from other donors' samples. The sequencing sample was made of PBMCs. This chain uses TRBV2 with TRBJ1-5; D not resolved. The CDR3 DNA sequence: TGTGCCAGCGGACCAATTGATCAGCCCCAGCATTTT. This gives the protein CASGPIDQPQHF.